This T cell receptor (beta chain) was found in a study of blood T cell repertoires in COVID-19. Germline lookup yields CDR1 LNHDA and CDR2 SQIVND (reference sequence). The CDR3 runs to 13 residues. The V end lost 7 bases, the J end lost 0 bases, and 4 bases lay between the germline ends. The method was immunoSEQ multiplex PCR; TCRdb's version includes in-frame clones alone and lacks a portion of them. This sample has around 150,000 clones, with 85% to 95% found just once. The clonotype originates from a woman in her fifties or sixties with acute or convalescent COVID-19. Sequencing input: peripheral blood. The rearrangement uses TRBV19 and TRBJ2-6; no clear D. For the CDR3, the DNA is TGTGCCAGTACCAGCTCTGGGGCCAACGTCCTGACTTTC. As protein: CASTSSGANVLTF.